Below are 16 T cell receptor beta chains sequenced from a single sample in a study of T cells after posttransplantation cyclophosphamide. The assay was immunoSEQ multiplex PCR, and TCRdb's table has in-frame clones only and misses some. The repertoire has tens of thousands of clones, none seen only once; the ten largest take approximately 2%. Input material: PBMCs. Receptors were obtained from a man in his forties in good health, CMV-negative, and a related stem cell transplant donor.

This clone was picked up many times. The gene calls are TRBV4-2 and TRBJ2-3; D possibly corresponds to TRBD2 (5 bases). The V and J ends lost 1 base and 4 bases respectively, with 15 bases between them. This CDR3 contains 16 residues. The germline V gene has CDR1 LGHNA and CDR2 YNFKEQ. CDR3 sequence (DNA): TGTGCCAGCAGCCAAGCTCCTGGGTCCGGGGCAGATACGCAGTATTTT. Its translation: CASSQAPGSGADTQYF.

In its sample, this clone was seen many times. The chain uses TRBV10-3 and TRBJ1-1; D perhaps matches TRBD1 (5 bases). This CDR3 has 13 residues. V was clipped by 5 bases and J by 1 base, with 8 bases between them. Germline lookup yields CDR1 ENHRY and CDR2 SYGVKD. CDR3 DNA sequence: TGTGCCATCAGTTATACAGGGAACACTGAAGCTTTCTTT. The encoded protein is CAISYTGNTEAFF.

This clone was seen at least ten times. V gene TRBV18 combines with J gene TRBJ2-7; D possibly corresponds to TRBD2 (6 bases). V was clipped by 1 base and J by 3 bases, with 7 bases between them. Germline V gene data show CDR1 as KGHSH and CDR2 as LQKENI. The CDR3 is 13 residues long. The CDR3 nucleotides are TGTGCCAGCTCACCACAGGGACTCTACGAGCAGTACTTC. The encoded protein is CASSPQGLYEQYF.

This clone was observed at least ten times. This rearrangement joins TRBV29-1 to TRBJ1-3; D call uncertain. The germline V gene encodes CDR1 SQVTM and CDR2 ANQGSEA. The CDR3 extends over 14 amino acids. V lost 6 bases, J lost 0 bases, and 12 bases lay in between. The CDR3 nucleotides are TGCAGCGTGAGCGGGGAAAGCTCTGGAAACACCATATATTTT. Amino acid sequence: CSVSGESSGNTIYF.

Many counts were recorded for this clone. The chain is built from TRBV18 and TRBJ1-3; tentative D call: TRBD1 (5 bases). Germline-derived CDR1 and CDR2 are KGHSH and LQKENI. The CDR3 loop spans 16 amino acids. V gave up 0 bases and J gave up 3 bases, with 12 bases separating them. CDR3: CASSPPEGAGGNTIYF. DNA of the CDR3: TGTGCCAGCTCACCACCTGAAGGGGCAGGTGGAAACACCATATATTTT.

This clone was detected many times. The genes are TRBV5-1 and TRBJ2-2, with 7 nucleotides matching TRBD1. Germline CDR1 reads SGHRS; CDR2 reads YFSETQ. The junction had 2 bases not matched to a gene; V was cut back by 4 bases and J by 2 bases. The CDR3 loop spans 14 amino acids. CDR3 coding DNA: TGCGCCAGCAGCAGACAGGGAAACACCGGGGAGCTGTTTTTT. Protein sequence: CASSRQGNTGELFF.

In its sample, this clone was seen many times. CDR3 amino acids: CASTPGNTEAFF. The CDR3 bases are TGTGCCAGCACGCCGGGGAACACTGAAGCTTTCTTT. The rearrangement uses TRBV6-1 and TRBJ1-1; the D is unclear. Germline assignment: CDR1 MNHNS and CDR2 SASEGT. This CDR3 has 12 amino acids. V lost 7 bases and J 1 base, leaving 7 bases between the germline ends.

This clone was seen more than once but under ten times. The chain joins TRBV10-2 to TRBJ2-3, with TRBD2 identical over 9 bases. CDR1 WSHSY and CDR2 SAAADI come from the germline V gene. The J segment lost 14 bases and the V segment lost 3 bases, leaving 12 bases of the junction unmatched. CDR3 size: 14 residues. The CDR3 loop is CASSDPSRSGGWYF. The CDR3 nucleotides are TGCGCCAGCAGTGACCCCTCTCGAAGCGGGGGGTGGTATTTT.

Ten or more counts support this clone. This chain connects TRBV7-2 to TRBJ2-3, with D uncertain. CDR1 SGHTA and CDR2 FQGNSA come from the germline V gene. V was pared by 1 base and J by 1 base, with 9 bases between. The CDR3 extends over 15 amino acids. CDR3 loop: CASSLGIQGTDTQYF. The CDR3 DNA reads as TGTGCCAGCAGCTTAGGTATTCAGGGCACAGATACGCAGTATTTT.

There are a few counts of this clone. The CDR3 is CASSSEDRATDTQYF. The CDR3, as DNA: TGTGCCAGCAGTTCCGAGGACAGGGCCACAGATACGCAGTATTTT. J is TRBJ2-3 and V is TRBV5-6, with 8 bases lining up with TRBD1. CDR3 size: 15 residues. Germline V gene sequence: CDR1 SGHDT, CDR2 YYEEEE. The junction had 7 bases not matched to a gene; V was cut back by 5 bases and J by 2 bases.

The chain employs TRBV25-1 and TRBJ2-3; a weak D match, TRBD1 (6 bases). From germline, CDR1 is MGHDK and CDR2 SYGVNS. V was pared by 1 base and J by 6 bases, with 14 bases between. CDR3 size: 15 residues. CDR3 amino acids: CASSESQGLGDTQYF. In DNA, the CDR3 is TGTGCCAGCAGTGAATCACAGGGCCTTGGGGATACGCAGTATTTT.

This clone was counted many times. The chain links TRBV5-6 to TRBJ2-1; 12 bases are a match to TRBD1. Germline lookup yields CDR1 SGHDT and CDR2 YYEEEE. The CDR3 contains 17 residues. V dropped 1 base and J dropped 9; count of bases not matched to a gene: 11. CDR3 DNA: TGTGCCAGCAGCTTGATTCCTCCGGGACAGGGGGCTGGTGAGCAGTTCTTC. Translation gives CASSLIPPGQGAGEQFF.

This clone came up many times. The chain couples TRBV13 to TRBJ2-1; a weak D match, TRBD1 (5 bases). The CDR3 consists of 21 residues. The V end lost 5 bases, the J end lost 0 bases, and 29 bases lay between the germline ends. The germline V gene has CDR1 PRHDT and CDR2 FYEKMQ (reference sequence). The CDR3 sequence: CASSPRPDGQGNSDSYNEQFF. CDR3 in DNA: TGTGCCAGCAGCCCGAGGCCGGACGGGCAGGGAAATTCGGACTCCTACAATGAGCAGTTCTTC.

This clone showed up many times. DNA for the CDR3: TGCAGCGTTGAGGAGCGGACCCCTCAGCAGTTCTTC. Translation: CSVEERTPQQFF. V gene TRBV29-1 combines with J gene TRBJ2-1; TRBD2 is a possible D gene (5 bases). CDR1 and CDR2 (germline): SQVTM, ANQGSEA. This CDR3 comprises 12 residues. V lost 3 bases and J 11 bases, leaving 14 bases between the germline ends.

This clone was recorded at least ten times. The V gene is TRBV6-5, the J gene TRBJ1-5, with D possibly TRBD1 on 6 matching bases. The CDR3 consists of 14 residues. Germline CDR1 reads MNHEY; CDR2 reads SVGAGI. V lost 6 bases and J lost 3, with 12 bases in between. The CDR3 DNA is TGTGCCAGCAGACCTACAGGGCCCAATCAGCCCCAGCATTTT. Residues: CASRPTGPNQPQHF.

In its sample, this clone was seen many times. The V and J genes are TRBV10-3 and TRBJ2-5; no clear D. This CDR3 comprises 12 residues. V lost 10 bases, J lost 2 bases, and 11 bases lay in between. Looked up from germline, CDR1 is ENHRY and CDR2 is SYGVKD. CDR3 loop: CATARYQETQYF. DNA for the CDR3: TGTGCCACCGCCAGGTATCAAGAGACCCAGTACTTC.